This entry is about one TCR beta chain. As yet, its antigen is unknown. Some clones are missing from TCRdb's copy, which holds only in-frame ones; the method was immunoSEQ multiplex PCR. This table has under 85,000 clones, 70% to 90% appearing once. This record comes from a study of T cell responses to AZD1222 COVID-19 vaccine. Germline CDR1 and CDR2: SGHNT and YYREEE (reference sequence). The V gene lost 5 bases and the J gene lost 0 bases, with 14 bases spanning the gap. CDR3 length: 15 amino acids. Study-wide results and caveats: Rises in breadth and depth of Spike-specific TCRs came after two AZD1222 doses. Distributed over spike, vaccine-associated CD4 TCRs predominated at 160-218 and 743-854. Donors, mostly white British, included more females; clonal diversity was possibly underestimated. Reportedly, nearly half of unique spike TCRs recognized epitopes outside B.1.351/B.1.1.7 mutations.

The chain employs TRBV5-4 and TRBJ1-1, with D possibly matching TRBD1 (5 bases). The sequence derives from an adult in good health. Sequenced here: peripheral blood, sampled on day 0 of MenACWY control vaccination. CDR3 sequence reads: CASSIPGGLNTEAFF. CDR3 bases: TGTGCCAGCAGTATCCCTGGGGGTTTGAACACTGAAGCTTTCTTT.